This is a list of T cell receptor beta chains from one sample in a study of blood T cell repertoires in COVID-19. Profiling relied on immunoSEQ multiplex PCR, and the TCRdb table lists in-frame clones only, not all of them. Of over 250,000 clones listed, over 80% are singletons. The sequenced sample consisted of peripheral blood. Receptors were obtained from a woman aged 45-59 years with COVID-19, enrolled during active disease. Each CDR3 is given with its conserved first and last residue. A D gene is named only where the DNA matches it firmly. Expanded clones get a size class; other rows say once, few or many, or leave the size out.

D gene: -
CDR3 length: 12
J gene: TRBJ2-2
clone size: few
V gene: TRBV2
CDR3 protein: CASRYRAGELFF
CDR3 DNA: TGTGCCAGCAGATACAGGGCCGGGGAGCTGTTTTTT

D gene: TRBD1
CDR3 length: 13
J gene: TRBJ1-2
clone size: -
V gene: TRBV12-3/TRBV12-4
CDR3 protein: CASSTKGTDGYTF
CDR3 DNA: TGTGCCAGCAGTACTAAAGGGACAGATGGCTACACCTTC

D gene: -
CDR3 length: 12
J gene: TRBJ1-1
clone size: -
V gene: TRBV13
CDR3 protein: CASSGRQSEAFF
CDR3 DNA: TGTGCCAGCAGCGGTCGCCAGTCTGAAGCTTTCTTT

D gene: TRBD1
CDR3 length: 15
J gene: TRBJ2-1
clone size: -
V gene: TRBV15
CDR3 protein: CATSRTRTGSDEQFF
CDR3 DNA: TGTGCCACCAGCAGAACCCGGACAGGGTCCGATGAGCAGTTCTTC

D gene: -
CDR3 length: 14
J gene: TRBJ2-5
clone size: -
V gene: TRBV19
CDR3 protein: CASQEGGVQETQYF
CDR3 DNA: TGTGCCAGCCAGGAGGGGGGGGTCCAAGAGACCCAGTACTTC

D gene: -
CDR3 length: 14
J gene: TRBJ1-2
clone size: -
V gene: TRBV19
CDR3 protein: CASSIRGAAYGYTF
CDR3 DNA: TGTGCCAGTAGTATACGGGGGGCCGCCTATGGCTACACCTTC

D gene: TRBD2
CDR3 length: 19
J gene: TRBJ2-3
clone size: -
V gene: TRBV28
CDR3 protein: CASSLSGSGRLTSTDTQYF
CDR3 DNA: TGTGCCAGCAGTTTATCGGGTAGCGGGAGGCTAACTAGCACAGATACGCAGTATTTT

D gene: TRBD2
CDR3 length: 15
J gene: TRBJ2-7
clone size: -
V gene: TRBV5-1
CDR3 protein: CASSLAFLAGVKQYF
CDR3 DNA: TGCGCCAGCAGCTTGGCCTTCCTAGCGGGAGTCAAGCAGTACTTC

D gene: -
CDR3 length: 12
J gene: TRBJ1-1
clone size: many
V gene: TRBV2
CDR3 protein: CASSYDRPEAFF
CDR3 DNA: TGTGCCAGCAGTTATGACAGACCTGAAGCTTTCTTT

D gene: TRBD1
CDR3 length: 19
J gene: TRBJ1-1
clone size: -
V gene: TRBV18
CDR3 protein: CASSSLITGGPNSNTEAFF
CDR3 DNA: TGTGCCAGCTCATCACTAATAACAGGGGGCCCTAACTCGAACACTGAAGCTTTCTTT

D gene: -
CDR3 length: 13
J gene: TRBJ2-3
clone size: -
V gene: TRBV12-5
CDR3 protein: CAGEAAGTDTQYF
CDR3 DNA: TGTGCCGGGGAGGCCGCAGGCACAGATACGCAGTATTTT

D gene: -
CDR3 length: 11
J gene: TRBJ2-1
clone size: once
V gene: TRBV6-5
CDR3 protein: CASSLNNEQFF
CDR3 DNA: TGTGCCAGCAGCCTAAACAATGAGCAGTTCTTC

D gene: -
CDR3 length: 14
J gene: TRBJ2-7
clone size: -
V gene: TRBV6-2/TRBV6-3
CDR3 protein: CASSPKLVGYEQYF
CDR3 DNA: TGTGCCAGCAGCCCTAAGCTAGTGGGCTACGAGCAGTACTTC

D gene: -
CDR3 length: 16
J gene: TRBJ1-5
clone size: few
V gene: TRBV19
CDR3 protein: CASSNQGHTSNQPQHF
CDR3 DNA: TGTGCCAGTAGCAACCAAGGACACACTAGCAATCAGCCCCAGCATTTT

D gene: TRBD2
CDR3 length: 15
J gene: TRBJ2-5
clone size: -
V gene: TRBV6-1
CDR3 protein: CASSELAGGQETQYF
CDR3 DNA: TGTGCCAGCAGTGAACTAGCGGGAGGGCAAGAGACCCAGTACTTC

D gene: TRBD2
CDR3 length: 16
J gene: TRBJ2-7
clone size: -
V gene: TRBV27
CDR3 protein: CASSRSLAGEVYEQYF
CDR3 DNA: TGTGCCAGCTCCCGGAGCCTCGCGGGGGAGGTCTACGAGCAGTACTTC

D gene: TRBD2
CDR3 length: 14
J gene: TRBJ2-5
clone size: -
V gene: TRBV11-3
CDR3 protein: CASSSGLAGETQYF
CDR3 DNA: TGTGCCAGCAGCTCCGGACTAGCGGGAGAGACCCAGTACTTC

D gene: TRBD2
CDR3 length: 14
J gene: TRBJ2-7
clone size: -
V gene: TRBV10-3
CDR3 protein: CAIRSLASSYEQYF
CDR3 DNA: TGTGCCATCAGGTCACTAGCGAGCTCCTACGAGCAGTACTTC

D gene: -
CDR3 length: 14
J gene: TRBJ2-1
clone size: -
V gene: TRBV7-7
CDR3 protein: CASSLALTGNEQFF
CDR3 DNA: TGTGCTAGCAGCTTAGCGTTGACTGGCAATGAGCAGTTCTTC

D gene: TRBD1
CDR3 length: 15
J gene: TRBJ1-1
clone size: -
V gene: TRBV7-2
CDR3 protein: CASSANRGRDTEAFF
CDR3 DNA: TGTGCCAGCAGCGCCAACAGGGGGCGAGACACTGAAGCTTTCTTT

D gene: -
CDR3 length: 13
J gene: TRBJ1-2
clone size: -
V gene: TRBV5-4
CDR3 protein: CASSLQGSDGYTF
CDR3 DNA: TGTGCCAGCAGCTTGCAGGGGTCGGATGGCTACACCTTC

D gene: -
CDR3 length: 14
J gene: TRBJ2-3
clone size: -
V gene: TRBV15
CDR3 protein: CATSRDAGADTQYF
CDR3 DNA: TGTGCCACCAGCAGAGATGCGGGTGCAGATACGCAGTATTTT

D gene: -
CDR3 length: 15
J gene: TRBJ2-7
clone size: -
V gene: TRBV19
CDR3 protein: CASSMGQASSYEQYF
CDR3 DNA: TGTGCCAGTAGTATGGGCCAGGCGAGCTCCTACGAGCAGTACTTC

D gene: TRBD2
CDR3 length: 15
J gene: TRBJ2-2
clone size: -
V gene: TRBV13
CDR3 protein: CASSFRTSGPGELFF
CDR3 DNA: TGTGCCAGCAGCTTCCGGACTAGCGGGCCCGGGGAGCTGTTTTTT

D gene: -
CDR3 length: 12
J gene: TRBJ2-3
clone size: -
V gene: TRBV5-1
CDR3 protein: CASSLPGDTQYF
CDR3 DNA: TGCGCCAGCAGTTTACCAGGGGATACGCAGTATTTT

D gene: TRBD1
CDR3 length: 15
J gene: TRBJ1-3
clone size: -
V gene: TRBV5-1
CDR3 protein: CASSSQGAPGNTIYF
CDR3 DNA: TGCGCCAGCAGCTCACAGGGGGCGCCTGGAAACACCATATATTTT

D gene: TRBD1
CDR3 length: 13
J gene: TRBJ2-7
clone size: -
V gene: TRBV6-5
CDR3 protein: CASSRGPAYEQYF
CDR3 DNA: TGTGCCAGCAGTAGGGGGCCGGCCTACGAGCAGTACTTC